Below are 25 T cell receptor beta chains sequenced from a single sample in a study of cytomegalovirus exposure and HLA in healthy donors (dated by TCRdb to 2016 to 2017). Receptors were amplified or captured by the immunoSEQ multiplex PCR assay. Imported from immuneACCESS, the table was reduced by TCRdb to in-frame sequences with V and J called. These copies leave out some clones; in studies compared against another copy, an unresolved V gene accounts for under half, and the cause of the remainder is not known. Recorded for this sample are 130,000 to 150,000 clones; around nine tenths of them occurred a single time. Together, the top ten hold around 3.4% of the sample. The specimen sequenced was PBMCs. These receptors came from a woman aged 18-35 years in good health and CMV-seropositive.

This chain joins TRBV5-6 and TRBJ2-7; D may be TRBD1 (5 bases). Between the trimmed V and J ends, which lost 0 bases and 2 bases, there was a span of 15 bases. Germline V gene sequence: CDR1 SGHDT, CDR2 YYEEEE. The CDR3 extends over 16 amino acids. Here the CDR3 DNA reads TGTGCCAGCAGCTTGGCTCGCGGCAGGGCACCCTACGAGCAGTACTTC. Translating gives CASSLARGRAPYEQYF.

This rearrangement joins TRBV2 to TRBJ2-3; weak D call: TRBD2 (5 bases). Germline CDR1 and CDR2: SNHLY and FYNNEI. This CDR3 region has 15 residues. The V end lost 8 bases, the J end lost 4 bases, and 19 bases lay between the germline ends. The CDR3 sequence: CASLNTFGLPDTQYF. The DNA of the CDR3 is TGTGCCAGCCTTAACACCTTTGGACTGCCAGATACGCAGTATTTT.

This chain connects TRBV28 to TRBJ1-5; D is unclear. This CDR3 has 12 amino acids. From germline, CDR1 is MDHEN and CDR2 SYDVKM. Deletions cut 8 bases from V and 4 bases from J, with 9 bases between. The CDR3 bases are TGTGCCAGCCTAGCGGTTAATCAGCCCCAGCATTTT. This encodes CASLAVNQPQHF.

This chain connects TRBV4-2 to TRBJ2-6; the D gene is possibly TRBD1 (6 bases). Deletions cut 3 bases from V and 2 bases from J, with 17 bases between. CDR1 and CDR2 from the germline V gene are LGHNA and YNFKEQ. The CDR3 consists of 18 residues. The CDR3 bases are TGTGCCAGCAGCCAGAGGGGATTAGGGGGACCTGGGGCCAACGTCCTGACTTTC. Protein: CASSQRGLGGPGANVLTF.

This clone was counted once. The J gene is TRBJ2-2, the V gene TRBV4-3, with D possibly TRBD1 on 6 matching bases. The V end was cut by 0 bases, the J end by 4 bases, with 18 bases between. CDR3 length equals 18 residues. CDR1 and CDR2 (germline): LGHNA, YSLEER. The CDR3 region is CASSQEGGGAGGTGELFF. In DNA form, the CDR3 reads TGCGCCAGCAGCCAAGAAGGGGGTGGGGCGGGCGGCACCGGGGAGCTGTTTTTT.

This chain connects TRBV29-1 to TRBJ1-1; D gene uncertain. The ends were cut back, 4 bases at V and 2 bases at J, with 8 bases in the middle. The germline V gene encodes CDR1 SQVTM and CDR2 ANQGSEA. CDR3 length equals 12 residues. The CDR3 is CSVGFRNTEAFF. DNA for the CDR3: TGCAGCGTTGGCTTCAGAAACACTGAAGCTTTCTTT.

The chain carries TRBV18 and TRBJ2-7; the match to TRBD1 covers 8 bases. The CDR3 runs 14 residues. V trimming: 3 bases; J trimming: 5 bases; junction bases outside the gene matches: 6. CDR1 and CDR2 from the germline V gene are KGHSH and LQKENI. CDR3 bases: TGTGCCAGCTCACCGGACAGGGTTAGGCACGAGCAGTACTTC. It specifies CASSPDRVRHEQYF.

The rearrangement uses TRBV29-1 and TRBJ2-7, with D possibly TRBD2 on 6 matching bases. Trimming took 4 bases from V and 7 from J, leaving 17 bases between them. This CDR3 spans 13 amino acids. Germline V lookup: CDR1 SQVTM, CDR2 ANQGSEA. CDR3 amino acids: CSVGSARLGEQYF. The DNA of the CDR3 is TGCAGCGTTGGTTCAGCTAGACTAGGGGAGCAGTACTTC.

V usage is TRBV28 and J usage is TRBJ1-2; the match to TRBD1 covers 8 bases. Germline V gives CDR1 MDHEN, CDR2 SYDVKM. This CDR3 is 15 amino acids long. Losses at the gene ends were 6 bases for V and 4 bases for J; bases not matched to a gene: 10. The CDR3 protein is CASSTTGTGSYGYTF. The CDR3 DNA follows: TGTGCCAGCAGCACCACCGGGACAGGCTCCTATGGCTACACCTTC.

The V call is TRBV7-9, the J call TRBJ1-2; 7 bases align to TRBD1. This CDR3 region has 15 residues. CDR1 and CDR2 (germline): SEHNR, FQNEAQ (reference sequence). Trimming cost V 7 bases and J 11 bases; bases outside gene matches: 19. CDR3 bases: TGTGCCAGCATACTTACAGGGGCCCTACGAAGAGGGTACACCTTC. Translating it yields CASILTGALRRGYTF.

This chain joins TRBV25-1 and TRBJ2-4; D is perhaps TRBD2 (6 bases). The CDR3 totals 15 residues. Trimming took off 0 bases at V and 9 bases at J, with 15 bases between the two ends. Germline V CDR1 and CDR2: MGHDK, SYGVNS. CDR3 sequence: CASSEYGDSPGIQYF. The CDR3 coding sequence is TGTGCCAGCAGTGAATACGGGGACTCCCCGGGCATTCAGTACTTC.

CDR3 sequence reads: CASSSRGTGGSYEQYF. CDR3 bases: TGTGCCAGCAGCTCGAGGGGGACAGGGGGCTCCTACGAGCAGTACTTC. This chain uses TRBV13 with TRBJ2-7; TRBD1 matches 11 bases. This CDR3 region has 16 residues. Germline CDR1 and CDR2: PRHDT and FYEKMQ (reference sequence). The junction had 5 bases not matched to a gene; V was cut back by 4 bases and J by 0 bases.

This sequence joins TRBV2 and TRBJ2-7, with 12 bases fitting TRBD2. The length of the CDR3 is 11 residues. V gave up 6 bases and J gave up 9 bases; unmatched junction bases: 0. The germline gives CDR1 SNHLY, CDR2 FYNNEI. CDR3 in DNA: TGTGCCAGCAGGGGACTAGCGGGGCAGTACTTC. Protein sequence: CASRGLAGQYF.

The rearrangement links TRBV5-1 to TRBJ2-5; 9 bases match TRBD2. From germline, CDR1 is SGHRS and CDR2 YFSETQ. Trimming at V came to 3 bases and at J to 2 bases, leaving 5 bases not matched to a gene. The CDR3 totals 15 residues. CDR3 amino acids: CASSWSSGRQETQYF. The DNA for the CDR3 is TGCGCCAGCAGCTGGAGTAGCGGGAGACAAGAGACCCAGTACTTC.

The chain combines TRBV28 with TRBJ2-1; 10 bases align to TRBD2. The CDR3 has 14 residues. With V trimmed by 6 bases and J by 5 bases, 4 bases remained unmatched. CDR1 is MDHEN, CDR2 SYDVKM, per germline. CDR3 protein: CASRQGTSDNEQFF. The CDR3 nucleotides are TGTGCCAGCAGACAAGGGACTAGCGACAATGAGCAGTTCTTC.

V usage is TRBV11-3 and J usage is TRBJ2-1; 7 nucleotides match TRBD2. The CDR3 has 13 amino acids. CDR1 is SGHNT, CDR2 YENEEA, per germline. The trim removed 4 bases at V and 7 bases at J, leaving 4 bases unmatched. In DNA, the CDR3 is TGTGCCAGCAGCTCGTGGGGGGGGAATGAGCAGTTCTTC. Encoded protein: CASSSWGGNEQFF.

This clone was found once. The chain is built from TRBV6-5 and TRBJ1-3; a possible D gene is TRBD1 (5 bases). The V and J ends lost 6 bases and 4 bases respectively, with 13 bases between them. The germline V gene encodes CDR1 MNHEY and CDR2 SVGAGI. The CDR3 consists of 14 residues. CDR3 DNA sequence: TGTGCCAGCAGGGTTGGGGCAGTCGGAAACACCATATATTTT. This gives the protein CASRVGAVGNTIYF.

The J gene is TRBJ1-2, the V gene TRBV18; TRBD1 agrees at 7 bases. This CDR3 is 15 amino acids long. Germline loops: CDR1 KGHSH, CDR2 LQKENI. V shed 3 bases and J 5 bases; nucleotides not matched to a gene: 9. CDR3 sequence (DNA): TGTGCCAGCTCACCCGGACAGGCGATTTTATATGGCTACACCTTC. Translated, it gives CASSPGQAILYGYTF.

CDR3 sequence reads: CASSFGQGPNYGYTF. CDR3 coding DNA: TGTGCCAGCAGCTTCGGACAGGGGCCTAACTATGGCTACACCTTC. The V call is TRBV5-5, the J call TRBJ1-2, with 9 bases fitting TRBD1. Looked up from germline, CDR1 is SGHKS and CDR2 is YYEKEE (reference sequence). The CDR3 loop spans 15 amino acids. After removal of 2 bases from V and 0 bases from J, the junction contained 2 bases not matched to a gene.

J is TRBJ2-7 and V is TRBV5-1, with D tentatively TRBD1 (6 bases). Germline CDR1 reads SGHRS; CDR2 reads YFSETQ. Deletions cut 4 bases from V and 3 bases from J, with 14 bases between. The CDR3 loop spans 14 amino acids. The CDR3 DNA reads as TGCGCCAGCAGCGCCAGGGGTTTAGACTACGAGCAGTACTTC. Its protein product is CASSARGLDYEQYF.

This CDR3 is CSVDFSGTGAGYTF. The CDR3 DNA reads as TGCAGCGTTGACTTTTCCGGGACAGGGGCTGGCTACACCTTC. This chain uses TRBV29-1 with TRBJ1-2; 10 bases are shared with TRBD1. The germline gives CDR1 SQVTM, CDR2 ANQGSEA. CDR3 length equals 14 residues. Unmatched junction bases numbered 8, after V lost 3 bases and J lost 7 bases.

The chain recombines TRBV4-1 with TRBJ2-1, with 10 bases that match TRBD2. V gave up 1 base and J gave up 6 bases; unmatched junction bases: 6. The CDR3 consists of 16 residues. In germline, CDR1 is MGHRA, CDR2 YSYEKL. The CDR3 is CASSQAGTSAINEQFF. CDR3 nucleotides: TGCGCCAGCAGCCAAGCCGGGACTAGCGCGATCAATGAGCAGTTCTTC.

This chain uses TRBV6-1 with TRBJ1-5; the D gene is possibly TRBD1 (6 bases). The ends were cut back, 4 bases at V and 4 bases at J, with 8 bases in the middle. Germline loops: CDR1 MNHNS, CDR2 SASEGT. CDR3 size: 13 residues. CDR3 sequence: CASSGTDNQPQHF. The CDR3 coding sequence is TGTGCCAGCAGTGGGACAGATAATCAGCCCCAGCATTTT.

The CDR3 sequence is CASSLEGASTDTQYF. The CDR3 region has the DNA TGCGCCAGCAGCTTGGAAGGGGCAAGCACAGATACGCAGTATTTT. This sequence joins TRBV5-1 and TRBJ2-3; D perhaps matches TRBD1 (5 bases). Germline V CDR1 and CDR2: SGHRS, YFSETQ. The germline V and J ends were trimmed by 0 bases and 0 bases, with 8 bases remaining between them. The CDR3 totals 15 residues.

The gene calls are TRBV2 and TRBJ1-1; D gene unclear. The CDR3 consists of 13 residues. V lost 9 bases and J lost 5, with 16 bases in between. CDR1 is SNHLY, CDR2 FYNNEI, per germline. CDR3 DNA sequence: TGTGCCAGTCAACAGAGACAACCTACTGAAGCTTTCTTT. It translates to CASQQRQPTEAFF.